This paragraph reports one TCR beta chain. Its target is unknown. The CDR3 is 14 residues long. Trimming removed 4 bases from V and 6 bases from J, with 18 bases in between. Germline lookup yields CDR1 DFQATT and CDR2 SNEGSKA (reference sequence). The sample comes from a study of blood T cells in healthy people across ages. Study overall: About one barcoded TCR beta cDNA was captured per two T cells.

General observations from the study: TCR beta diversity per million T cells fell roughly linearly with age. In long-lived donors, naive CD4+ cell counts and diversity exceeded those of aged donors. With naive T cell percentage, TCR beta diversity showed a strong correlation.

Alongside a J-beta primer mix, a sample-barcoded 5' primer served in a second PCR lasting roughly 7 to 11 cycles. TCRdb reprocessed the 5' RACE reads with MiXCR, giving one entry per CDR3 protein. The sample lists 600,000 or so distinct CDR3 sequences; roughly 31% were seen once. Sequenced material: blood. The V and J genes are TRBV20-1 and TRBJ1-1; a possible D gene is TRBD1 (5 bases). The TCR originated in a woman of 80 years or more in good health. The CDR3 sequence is CSATFTWGTSEAFF. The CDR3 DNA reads TGCAGTGCTACCTTCACGTGGGGGACTTCTGAAGCTTTCTTT.